This is a list of T cell receptor beta chains from one sample in a study of blood T cells in healthy people across ages. TCRdb reprocessed the 5' RACE reads with MiXCR, giving one entry per CDR3 protein. The sample includes roughly 1,700,000 distinct CDR3 sequences, roughly 27% of them seen just once. Specimen: blood. The receptors here all came from a woman aged 30 to 39 in good health. Each CDR3 is given with its conserved first and last residue. D genes are given only for firm matches. Only part of the rows carry a size: once, few, many, or a class if the clone is expanded.

abundance: .
v_gene: TRBV15
d_gene: .
j_gene: TRBJ1-4
CDR3aa: CATSRAGPREKLFF
CDR3nt: TGTGCCACCAGCAGAGCGGGGCCAAGGGAAAAACTGTTTTTT

abundance: .
v_gene: TRBV27
d_gene: .
j_gene: TRBJ1-5
CDR3aa: CASSRRPSNQPQHF
CDR3nt: TGTGCCAGCAGTCGCCGCCCTAGCAATCAGCCCCAGCATTTT

abundance: .
v_gene: TRBV7-2
d_gene: .
j_gene: TRBJ2-7
CDR3aa: CASNKRRGYEQYF
CDR3nt: TGTGCCAGCAACAAACGAAGGGGCTACGAGCAGTACTTC

abundance: few
v_gene: TRBV4-1
d_gene: .
j_gene: TRBJ2-5
CDR3aa: CASSHVGGTQYF
CDR3nt: TGCGCCAGCAGCCACGTTGGGGGGACCCAGTACTTC

abundance: .
v_gene: TRBV5-4
d_gene: .
j_gene: TRBJ2-7
CDR3aa: CASSWQETPYEQYF
CDR3nt: TGTGCCAGCAGCTGGCAGGAGACGCCCTACGAGCAGTACTTC

abundance: .
v_gene: TRBV6-2/TRBV6-3
d_gene: .
j_gene: TRBJ1-2
CDR3aa: CASVDALNARGYTF
CDR3nt: TGTGCCAGCGTGGACGCCCTCAACGCCCGCGGCTACACCTTC

abundance: .
v_gene: TRBV6-1
d_gene: TRBD2
j_gene: TRBJ2-1
CDR3aa: CASLSGGYNEQFF
CDR3nt: TGTGCCAGCTTGAGCGGGGGCTACAATGAGCAGTTCTTC

abundance: few
v_gene: TRBV2
d_gene: TRBD2
j_gene: TRBJ2-1
CDR3aa: CASSPSLLGLDEQFF
CDR3nt: TGTGCCAGCAGTCCGTCTTTACTGGGACTAGATGAGCAGTTCTTC

abundance: .
v_gene: TRBV20-1
d_gene: .
j_gene: TRBJ2-1
CDR3aa: CSASASGRGNKQFF
CDR3nt: TGCAGTGCTAGCGCCTCCGGACGAGGTAACAAGCAGTTCTTC

abundance: many
v_gene: TRBV29-1
d_gene: .
j_gene: TRBJ2-3
CDR3aa: CSVVQPVADTQYF
CDR3nt: TGCAGCGTTGTACAGCCGGTCGCAGATACGCAGTATTTT

abundance: many
v_gene: TRBV20-1
d_gene: .
j_gene: TRBJ2-1
CDR3aa: CSAQEGGAYDEQFF
CDR3nt: TGCAGTGCTCAGGAGGGGGGGGCGTACGATGAGCAGTTCTTC

abundance: .
v_gene: TRBV11-2
d_gene: TRBD2
j_gene: TRBJ2-1
CDR3aa: CASSLDRTSGGFSSYNEQFF
CDR3nt: TGTGCCAGCAGCTTAGATAGGACTAGCGGGGGGTTCAGCTCCTACAATGAGCAGTTCTTC

abundance: .
v_gene: TRBV11-3
d_gene: .
j_gene: TRBJ1-2
CDR3aa: CASSPKDRPKDYGYTF
CDR3nt: TGTGCCAGCAGCCCAAAAGACAGGCCTAAGGACTATGGCTACACCTTC

abundance: .
v_gene: TRBV4-2
d_gene: .
j_gene: TRBJ2-7
CDR3aa: CASSQDSLASSYNEQYF
CDR3nt: TGTGCCAGCAGCCAAGATAGTTTGGCGTCCTCCTACAATGAGCAGTACTTC

abundance: few
v_gene: TRBV5-1
d_gene: .
j_gene: TRBJ2-5
CDR3aa: CASSLWGTGTQYF
CDR3nt: TGCGCCAGCAGCTTGTGGGGCACGGGGACCCAGTACTTC

abundance: .
v_gene: TRBV24-1
d_gene: .
j_gene: TRBJ2-2
CDR3aa: CATSDPSVEWGELFF
CDR3nt: TGTGCCACCAGTGATCCATCGGTGGAATGGGGGGAGCTGTTTTTT

abundance: many
v_gene: TRBV6-5
d_gene: TRBD2
j_gene: TRBJ2-7
CDR3aa: CASSLWRERVYEQYF
CDR3nt: TGTGCCAGCTCTCTATGGCGGGAGAGGGTCTACGAGCAGTACTTC

abundance: few
v_gene: TRBV7-9
d_gene: .
j_gene: TRBJ2-7
CDR3aa: CASSFGRDSPYEQYF
CDR3nt: TGTGCCAGCAGCTTTGGTAGAGACAGCCCCTACGAGCAGTACTTC

abundance: .
v_gene: TRBV12-5
d_gene: .
j_gene: TRBJ2-7
CDR3aa: CAGDPTRCEQYF
CDR3nt: TGTGCTGGTGATCCGACACGCTGCGAGCAGTACTTC

abundance: few
v_gene: TRBV5-5
d_gene: .
j_gene: TRBJ2-1
CDR3aa: CASSPGVATYNEQFF
CDR3nt: TGTGCCAGTAGCCCGGGGGTAGCGACCTACAATGAGCAGTTCTTC

abundance: .
v_gene: TRBV6-6
d_gene: .
j_gene: TRBJ2-2
CDR3aa: CASSYGQWTENTGGLFF
CDR3nt: TGTGCCAGCAGTTACGGACAATGGACAGAGAACACCGGGGGGCTGTTTTTT

abundance: few
v_gene: TRBV6-1
d_gene: .
j_gene: TRBJ2-7
CDR3aa: CASGRADLTYEQYF
CDR3nt: TGTGCCAGCGGTCGGGCAGACCTCACCTACGAGCAGTACTTC

abundance: .
v_gene: TRBV21-1
d_gene: .
j_gene: TRBJ1-3
CDR3aa: CASTKCWPRNTIYF
CDR3nt: TGTGCCAGCACCAAATGTTGGCCTAGAAACACCATATATTTT

abundance: few
v_gene: TRBV24-1
d_gene: .
j_gene: TRBJ2-3
CDR3aa: CATSEGGSTDTQYF
CDR3nt: TGTGCCACCAGTGAAGGCGGGAGCACAGATACGCAGTATTTT

abundance: .
v_gene: TRBV7-8
d_gene: .
j_gene: TRBJ2-3
CDR3aa: CASSLEDRTTDTQYF
CDR3nt: TGTGCCAGCAGCTTAGAAGACAGGACCACAGATACGCAGTATTTT

abundance: .
v_gene: TRBV12-3/TRBV12-4
d_gene: TRBD2
j_gene: TRBJ2-3
CDR3aa: CASSPRGREWADTQYF
CDR3nt: TGTGCCAGCAGTCCCCGAGGGAGGGAGTGGGCAGATACGCAGTATTTT

abundance: .
v_gene: TRBV2
d_gene: .
j_gene: TRBJ1-2
CDR3aa: CASLDPQTYGYTF
CDR3nt: TGTGCCAGCTTGGACCCCCAGACGTATGGCTACACCTTC

abundance: .
v_gene: TRBV20-1
d_gene: TRBD2
j_gene: TRBJ2-1
CDR3aa: CSAREGAGVRSGVQFF
CDR3nt: TGCAGCGCTAGAGAAGGAGCGGGAGTCCGTTCCGGTGTGCAGTTCTTC

abundance: .
v_gene: TRBV6-5
d_gene: .
j_gene: TRBJ1-2
CDR3aa: CASRDNREGDGYTF
CDR3nt: TGTGCCAGCCGTGACAACAGGGAGGGGGATGGCTACACCTTC

abundance: .
v_gene: TRBV6-2/TRBV6-3
d_gene: .
j_gene: TRBJ2-6
CDR3aa: CASSYAQHGANVLTF
CDR3nt: TGTGCCAGCAGTTACGCGCAGCACGGGGCCAACGTCCTGACTTTC

abundance: many
v_gene: TRBV10-3
d_gene: .
j_gene: TRBJ2-1
CDR3aa: CAISEGGYEGEQFF
CDR3nt: TGTGCCATCAGTGAAGGGGGGTATGAGGGTGAGCAGTTCTTC

abundance: .
v_gene: TRBV10-3
d_gene: .
j_gene: TRBJ1-1
CDR3aa: CAISEGGEGMNTEAFF
CDR3nt: TGTGCCATCAGTGAGGGGGGGGAGGGGATGAACACTGAAGCTTTCTTT

abundance: .
v_gene: TRBV7-2
d_gene: .
j_gene: TRBJ2-1
CDR3aa: CASSSIPGLSNEQFF
CDR3nt: TGTGCCAGCAGCTCCATCCCGGGACTTAGCAATGAGCAGTTCTTC

abundance: .
v_gene: TRBV2
d_gene: .
j_gene: TRBJ2-7
CDR3aa: CARRGIGQGYQQYF
CDR3nt: TGTGCCAGGAGGGGGATCGGCCAGGGATACCAGCAGTACTTC

abundance: .
v_gene: TRBV28
d_gene: .
j_gene: TRBJ2-1
CDR3aa: CASRPSGLYYNEQFF
CDR3nt: TGTGCCAGCAGACCATCAGGACTGTACTACAATGAGCAGTTCTTC

abundance: many
v_gene: TRBV9
d_gene: .
j_gene: TRBJ2-7
CDR3aa: CASSVSAASSYEQYF
CDR3nt: TGTGCCAGCAGCGTATCGGCAGCCTCCTCCTACGAGCAGTACTTC

abundance: .
v_gene: TRBV12-3/TRBV12-4
d_gene: .
j_gene: TRBJ2-7
CDR3aa: CASSQSDQGTYEQYF
CDR3nt: TGTGCCAGCAGCCAAAGCGACCAAGGGACCTACGAGCAGTACTTC

abundance: .
v_gene: TRBV20-1
d_gene: .
j_gene: TRBJ2-5
CDR3aa: CSARPGMSRETQYF
CDR3nt: TGCAGTGCTAGGCCCGGGATGAGTAGAGAGACCCAGTACTTC

abundance: many
v_gene: TRBV11-1
d_gene: .
j_gene: TRBJ2-5
CDR3aa: CASSQTVAATLQTQYF
CDR3nt: TGTGCCAGCAGCCAGACCGTAGCGGCGACCCTCCAGACCCAGTACTTC

abundance: .
v_gene: TRBV30
d_gene: .
j_gene: TRBJ2-1
CDR3aa: CAWSVWLDNEQFF
CDR3nt: TGTGCCTGGAGTGTATGGCTTGACAATGAGCAGTTCTTC

abundance: few
v_gene: TRBV24-1
d_gene: TRBD2
j_gene: TRBJ2-1
CDR3aa: CATSAGGSEQFF
CDR3nt: TGTGCCACCAGTGCCGGCGGGAGTGAGCAGTTCTTC

abundance: few
v_gene: TRBV20-1
d_gene: .
j_gene: TRBJ2-2
CDR3aa: CSAPRLGRDGELFF
CDR3nt: TGCAGTGCTCCTCGACTAGGTCGTGACGGGGAGCTGTTTTTT

abundance: .
v_gene: TRBV2
d_gene: .
j_gene: TRBJ2-7
CDR3aa: CASSEEGDTYYEQYF
CDR3nt: TGTGCCAGCAGTGAAGAAGGGGATACGTACTACGAGCAGTACTTC

abundance: .
v_gene: TRBV20-1
d_gene: TRBD1
j_gene: TRBJ2-4
CDR3aa: CSASQGAGEQYF
CDR3nt: TGCAGTGCTTCGCAGGGGGCAGGGGAGCAGTACTTC

abundance: few
v_gene: TRBV6-2/TRBV6-3
d_gene: .
j_gene: TRBJ2-5
CDR3aa: CASMGHVAAEQYF
CDR3nt: TGTGCCAGCATGGGTCACGTCGCCGCGGAGCAGTACTTC

abundance: few
v_gene: TRBV20-1
d_gene: .
j_gene: TRBJ2-4
CDR3aa: CSAREARIQYF
CDR3nt: TGCAGTGCTAGAGAGGCACGCATTCAGTACTTC

abundance: once
v_gene: TRBV28
d_gene: TRBD2
j_gene: TRBJ2-5
CDR3aa: CASSHTGGTGRGTQYF
CDR3nt: TGTGCCAGCAGTCACACTGGGGGAACGGGGAGGGGGACCCAGTACTTC

abundance: .
v_gene: TRBV7-9
d_gene: .
j_gene: TRBJ2-1
CDR3aa: CASSSPRGVTNEQFF
CDR3nt: TGTGCCAGCAGCTCCCCCCGGGGCGTCACCAATGAGCAGTTCTTC

abundance: .
v_gene: TRBV18
d_gene: TRBD2
j_gene: TRBJ2-3
CDR3aa: CASSPGLDSDTQYF
CDR3nt: TGTGCCAGCTCGCCGGGACTAGACTCAGATACGCAGTATTTT

abundance: many
v_gene: TRBV29-1
d_gene: TRBD2
j_gene: TRBJ2-5
CDR3aa: CSAVTSGAETQYF
CDR3nt: TGCAGCGCTGTGACTAGCGGGGCGGAGACCCAGTACTTC

abundance: .
v_gene: TRBV4-3
d_gene: .
j_gene: TRBJ2-5
CDR3aa: CASSQGDSIQETQYF
CDR3nt: TGCGCCAGCAGCCAAGGGGATAGCATCCAAGAGACCCAGTACTTC

abundance: .
v_gene: TRBV7-2
d_gene: .
j_gene: TRBJ2-5
CDR3aa: CASSLGFGAAQYF
CDR3nt: TGTGCCAGCAGCTTAGGGTTTGGGGCCGCGCAGTACTTC

abundance: .
v_gene: TRBV7-2
d_gene: .
j_gene: TRBJ1-5
CDR3aa: CASSLKIGGGNQPQHF
CDR3nt: TGTGCCAGCAGCTTAAAGATCGGCGGGGGCAATCAGCCCCAGCATTTT

abundance: .
v_gene: TRBV24-1
d_gene: TRBD2
j_gene: TRBJ2-3
CDR3aa: CATSDPRAGGITDTQYF
CDR3nt: TGTGCCACCAGTGATCCCCGAGCGGGGGGAATCACAGATACGCAGTATTTT

abundance: many
v_gene: TRBV2
d_gene: .
j_gene: TRBJ2-7
CDR3aa: CASRAELYEQYF
CDR3nt: TGTGCCAGCAGAGCCGAACTCTACGAGCAGTACTTC

abundance: .
v_gene: TRBV11-2
d_gene: .
j_gene: TRBJ1-1
CDR3aa: CASSLGISDTEAFF
CDR3nt: TGTGCCAGCAGCTTGGGGATTTCGGACACTGAAGCTTTCTTT

abundance: few
v_gene: TRBV11-2
d_gene: .
j_gene: TRBJ2-7
CDR3aa: CASSLEVRVREQYF
CDR3nt: TGTGCCAGCAGCTTAGAAGTCAGGGTCCGCGAGCAGTACTTC